Listed below are T cell receptor beta chains from one sample, sequenced in a study of human T cells and chemical hapten exposure. Each CDR3 protein gets one entry after TCRdb re-called the RACE reads with MiXCR. The data contain around 200,000 distinct CDR3 sequences, just under 30% of them seen just once; the ten biggest clones take up less than 3%. The input for sequencing was whole blood, taken in connection with sensitization to the hapten diphenylcyclopropenone (DPC). The receptors stem from a woman in her 30s with alopecia areata. Some clones in this sample may be carry-over from other donors' samples. Each CDR3 is given with its conserved first and last residue. Fields, in order: J gene, clone size, D gene, V gene, CDR3 protein. The D gene is left open where the match is weak. Not all rows give a size; the values are once, few, many and, for expanded clones, a class.

TRBJ1-2 . . TRBV25-1 CASSELGGYTF
TRBJ2-1 many TRBD2 TRBV6-2/TRBV6-3 CASTTALAGANEQFF
TRBJ1-5 . . TRBV2 CASTEGNQPQHF
TRBJ1-3 few . TRBV12-3/TRBV12-4 CASSLDDVGNTIYF
TRBJ1-1 . . TRBV12-3/TRBV12-4 CASSFYRVDSLNTEAFF
TRBJ1-1 few . TRBV11-2 CASSLNGQGPPEAFF
TRBJ1-5 few . TRBV10-3 CAISDSRSNQPQHF
TRBJ1-5 . . TRBV6-5 CASSPTGYQPQHF
TRBJ2-1 many . TRBV28 CASSFFSEQFF
TRBJ2-3 few TRBD2 TRBV10-3 CAISGADGRVTDTQYF
TRBJ2-3 . . TRBV29-1 CSVARGSTGDTQYF
TRBJ2-7 many . TRBV28 CASSGPGSGAYEQYF
TRBJ1-1 few . TRBV29-1 CSVASHMNTEAFF
TRBJ2-1 few TRBD2 TRBV9 CASSLAGVSYNEQFF
TRBJ2-1 many TRBD1 TRBV5-4 CASRKNRGPYNEQFF
TRBJ1-2 . . TRBV28 CASSPTVSNYGYTF
TRBJ1-5 few TRBD1 TRBV29-1 CSARGQPDQPQHF